The present T cell receptor beta chain was sequenced within a study of shared clonotypes between healthy human individuals (dated by TCRdb to the early 2020s). Looking at the study overall: A few men and two women, aged 18 to 49 years, made up the cohort. For each donor, CD4 naive and CD4 memory were each run on three plates, CD8 naive on two plates, and CD8 memory on one plate. Blood TCR repertoires of five healthy adults were deeply sequenced to estimate repertoire size and the extent of clonotype sharing between individuals. Libraries were prepared and TCR repertoires were sequenced by different laboratories using diverse techniques, in order to increase sequencing depth and limit assay-specific biases. Per donor, leukapheresis produced somewhere between about 0.8 and 9.5 billion PBMCs.

The germline ends are 13 bases apart after V is trimmed by 3 bases and J by 8 bases. Including cysteine and phenylalanine, the CDR3 has 13 amino acids. The DNA shown is the 39-base CDR3, in frame from base 1. The germline V gene (reference sequence) yields MNHNY for CDR1 and SVGAGI for CDR2. Healthy HIV-negative adults with no recently reported acute infections or vaccinations were included as donors. All donors were Caucasian adults living in Nashville, Tennessee, USA. Magnetic negative selection was used to enrich CD4+ T cells, after which naive cells were positively selected on CD45RA and the negative fraction became the memory subset. Blood was obtained by leukapheresis, after which PBMCs were separated by Ficoll-Histopaque density gradient centrifugation and cryopreserved in liquid nitrogen vapor phase. Analytical flow cytometry was used to check the purity and quantity of every magnetically sorted T cell population. Genomic DNA was isolated from each sorted fraction and quantified by UV absorbance on a Nanodrop 2000c.

Study-wide findings and limitations: Pairwise subsampling indicated that sequencing depth was expected to affect the degree of clonotype sharing among donors. Naive subsets generally had larger estimated clonotype richness than memory subsets did. About 5% of naive CD4, 3.5% of naive CD8, 2% to 2.5% of memory CD4, and more than 0.35% of memory CD8 clonotypes were shared across a few donors. Incomplete sequencing was indicated by rarefaction of sorted-subset datasets, despite the large sequencing depth. Compared with non-shared clonotypes, clonotypes shared by all four sorted-subset donors had higher generation probabilities. Sampling was restricted to blood, and TCR repertoires in tissues likely differ from the TCR repertoires found in blood. The small number of donors limited the genetic and exposure-history diversity represented.

As for this clone: This receptor's antigen is unknown. The input lacks base qualities; no much larger clone sits a single base away.

Using the deep immunoSEQ assay, TCR CDR3 regions were amplified from genomic DNA by multiplex PCR. Extracted genomic DNA from each cell subset was spread evenly across all wells of several immunoSEQ 96-well plates, with each plate serving as a replicate. Each replicate PCR for sorted subsets received around 0.2 ug genomic DNA, equal to roughly 30,000 T cell genomes. Purified libraries were measured with a Qubit 3.0 fluorometer, size-checked on a Bioanalyzer 2100, and measured again with the KAPA Library Quantification kit. Every immunoSEQ 96-well plate was sequenced on a separate single-read 150-cycle Illumina NextSeq 550 flow cell. On the study's bioinformatics: The immunoSEQ output contained only junctional sequences without quality scores, so filtering could not match that applied to full-length reads. Sequences were annotated with PyIR, a Python wrapper for IgBLAST v1.9, using IMGT germline references to assign V/J genes and CDR3. Reads were filtered out if the reads had weak V/J assignments (E-value above 1e-6), no CDR3, stop codons, out-of-frame junctions, or ambiguous translated residues. V3J clonotypes were defined by identical inferred V gene, J gene, and CDR3 amino acid sequence. Percentage overlap between repertoires was computed as shared unique clonotypes divided by the size of the smaller repertoire. RTK rarefaction, the Chao1 estimator, and Recon v2.1 estimates of unobserved clonotypes were used to assess repertoire richness. OLGA was used to compute generation probabilities for all TCRbeta clonotypes that the gDNA method yielded from a few donors. TCRdb took this table from immuneACCESS and kept in-frame rearrangements with V and J called. Such tables lack part of the clones; where checked against another copy, unresolved V genes explain under half of the gap, and the rest is unexplained. V, J and clone size are taken as reported in that table, and D and trimming were inferred from the DNA itself. This sample holds some 350,000 clones; approximately 79% were observed only once. Jointly, the top ten make up around 10% of the sample.

This clonotype originated in a man aged 25-40 years in good health. The chain is assembled from TRBV6-6 and TRBJ1-2; TRBD1 might be the D gene, on 5 matching bases. The sample comprised memory CD4+ T cells sorted from blood. Taken with the paper, the label for cell subset or site translates to: CD45RA-negative fraction. The base sequence is TGTGCCAGCAGTTATTCCAGGGAAGAAGGCTACACCTTC. This gives the protein CASSYSREEGYTF.